Listed below are T cell receptor beta chains from one sample, sequenced in a study of human T cells and chemical hapten exposure. Each CDR3 protein is one row after TCRdb ran MiXCR on the 5' RACE reads. The sample consists of about 81,000 distinct CDR3 sequences, less than 9.5% of them appearing once. The receptors stem from a male donor in good health. CDR3s include the opening cysteine and the closing phenylalanine or tryptophan. A D gene is named only where the DNA matches it firmly. Size is stated for part of the rows, as once, few or many counts, or as a class when the clone is expanded.

v_call	d_call	clone_size	j_call	cdr3_nt	cdr3_aa
TRBV20-1	TRBD2	.	TRBJ2-1	TGCAGTGCATCGACTAGCGGGAGCGATGAGCAGTTCTTC	CSASTSGSDEQFF
TRBV29-1	.	many	TRBJ2-3	TGCAGCGTTGAAGTCTCGACAGGCTACACAGATACGCAGTATTTT	CSVEVSTGYTDTQYF
TRBV5-1	.	many	TRBJ2-3	TGCGCCAGCGGCGGGATTCCAAACACAGATACGCAGTATTTT	CASGGIPNTDTQYF
TRBV20-1	.	few	TRBJ2-7	TGCAGTGCGAGAGGAGGAAGCTCCTACGAGCAGTACTTC	CSARGGSSYEQYF
TRBV5-1	.	many	TRBJ1-1	TGCGCCAGCAGCCCCGGTGGTGGGGGCAGTGAAGCTTTCTTT	CASSPGGGGSEAFF
TRBV7-8	TRBD2	few	TRBJ2-3	TGTGCCAGCAGCGCCCGGACTAGCGGGGGCTTTATCGATACGCAGTATTTT	CASSARTSGGFIDTQYF
TRBV6-2/TRBV6-3	TRBD1	few	TRBJ2-6	TGTGCCAGCGGACAGGACTCCGGGGCCAACGTCCTGACTTTC	CASGQDSGANVLTF
TRBV3-1	.	.	TRBJ1-2	TGTGCCAGCAGCGACCCAGGTGAGGGAGACTATGGCTACACCTTC	CASSDPGEGDYGYTF
TRBV2	.	few	TRBJ2-7	TGTGCCAGCAGTGAATCCACAGCAACCGCCAGAAAGACCTACGAGCAGTACTTC	CASSESTATARKTYEQYF
TRBV18	.	few	TRBJ2-7	TGTGCCAGCTCACCGGGACTGACCTACGAGCAGTACTTC	CASSPGLTYEQYF
TRBV7-9	TRBD2	.	TRBJ2-1	TGTGCCAGCAGCTCCCTACTAGCGGGGGGGTTGGATGAGCAGTTCTTC	CASSSLLAGGLDEQFF
TRBV5-1	TRBD1	many	TRBJ1-1	TGCGCCAGCAGCCCCCAGGGGGGTACTGAAGCTTTCTTT	CASSPQGGTEAFF
TRBV3-1	TRBD1	.	TRBJ2-7	TGTGCCAGCAGACGTAGTCCGGGACAGGGTCCGGACGAGCAGTACTTC	CASRRSPGQGPDEQYF
TRBV29-1	TRBD2	many	TRBJ2-3	TGCAGCGTTGATCGGCCTAGCGGGAGTCGCGATACGCAGTATTTT	CSVDRPSGSRDTQYF
TRBV14	.	many	TRBJ2-3	TGTGCCAGCAGCCAAGGACAGTATAGCACAGATACGCAGTATTTT	CASSQGQYSTDTQYF
TRBV5-1	.	many	TRBJ1-6	TGCGCCAGCAGCTTGCGGATTGGGGCAGGGACCTATAATTCACCCCTCCACTTT	CASSLRIGAGTYNSPLHF
TRBV3-1	.	few	TRBJ1-1	TGTGCCAGCAGCCCTGGCTGGCAGGCCCTTTCTGAAGCTTTCTTT	CASSPGWQALSEAFF
TRBV18	TRBD2	many	TRBJ2-3	TGTGCCAGCTCACTATGGACTAGCGGGGGGTCTAGCACAGATACGCAGTATTTT	CASSLWTSGGSSTDTQYF
TRBV12-3/TRBV12-4	TRBD2	many	TRBJ2-3	TGTGCCAGCAGTATTAGCGGGGAAACTAGCACAGATACGCAGTATTTT	CASSISGETSTDTQYF
TRBV3-1	.	few	TRBJ1-5	TGTGCCAGCAGCCAAGGGTCAGGGGTTCAGCCCCAGCATTTT	CASSQGSGVQPQHF
TRBV3-1	TRBD2	few	TRBJ2-3	TGTGCCAGCAGCCTAGGACTAGCGGGAGCGACAGATACGCAGTATTTT	CASSLGLAGATDTQYF